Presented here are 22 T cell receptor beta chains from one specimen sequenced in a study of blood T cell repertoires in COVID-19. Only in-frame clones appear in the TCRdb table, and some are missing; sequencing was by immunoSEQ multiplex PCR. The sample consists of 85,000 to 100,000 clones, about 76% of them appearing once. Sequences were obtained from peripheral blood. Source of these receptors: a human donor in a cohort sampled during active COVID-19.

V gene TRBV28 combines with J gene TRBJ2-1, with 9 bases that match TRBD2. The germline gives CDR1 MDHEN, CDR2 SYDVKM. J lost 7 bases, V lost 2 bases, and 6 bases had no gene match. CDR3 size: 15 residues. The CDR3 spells CASSLGLAGTNEQFF. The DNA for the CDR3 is TGTGCCAGCAGTTTAGGGCTAGCGGGAACGAATGAGCAGTTCTTC.

The CDR3 loop reads CASSGADKDTQYF. DNA of the CDR3: TGTGCCAGCAGTGGCGCGGACAAAGATACGCAGTATTTT. V usage is TRBV28 and J usage is TRBJ2-3, with D possibly TRBD1 on 5 matching bases. Per the germline V gene, CDR1 is MDHEN and CDR2 is SYDVKM. The CDR3 loop spans 13 amino acids. The V and J ends lost 5 bases and 5 bases respectively, with 11 bases between them. The full variable domain, its missing parts supplied by reference TRBV28 and TRBJ2-3, is DVKVTQSSRYLVKRTGEKVFLECVQDMDHENMFWYRQDPGLGLRLIYFSYDVKMKEKGDIPEGYSVSREKKERFSLILESASTNQTSMYLCASSGADKDTQYFGPGTRLTVL.

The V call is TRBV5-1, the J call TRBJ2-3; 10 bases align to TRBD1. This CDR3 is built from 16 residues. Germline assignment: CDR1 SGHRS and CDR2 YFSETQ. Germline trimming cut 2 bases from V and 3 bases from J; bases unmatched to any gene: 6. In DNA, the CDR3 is TGCGCCAGCAGCTTCTACCGGGACAGGGGTACAGATACGCAGTATTTT. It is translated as CASSFYRDRGTDTQYF.

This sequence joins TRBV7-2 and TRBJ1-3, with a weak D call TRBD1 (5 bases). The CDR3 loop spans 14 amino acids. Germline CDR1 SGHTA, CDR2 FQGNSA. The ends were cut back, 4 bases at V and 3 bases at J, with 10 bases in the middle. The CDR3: CASSSGTFGNTIYF. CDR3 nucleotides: TGTGCCAGCAGCTCCGGGACTTTTGGAAACACCATATATTTT.

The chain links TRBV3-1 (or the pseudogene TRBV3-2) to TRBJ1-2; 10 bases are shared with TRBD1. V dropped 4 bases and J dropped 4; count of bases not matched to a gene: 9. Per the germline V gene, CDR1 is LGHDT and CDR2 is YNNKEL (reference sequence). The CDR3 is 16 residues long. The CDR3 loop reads CASSPTTGGRIYGYTF. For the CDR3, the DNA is TGTGCCAGCAGCCCGACGACAGGGGGCCGGATCTATGGCTACACCTTC.

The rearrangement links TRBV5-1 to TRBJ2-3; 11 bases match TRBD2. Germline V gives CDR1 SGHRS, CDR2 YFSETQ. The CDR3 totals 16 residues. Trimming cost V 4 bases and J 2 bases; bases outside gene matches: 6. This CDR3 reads CASSPGLAAYTDTQYF. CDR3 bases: TGCGCCAGCAGCCCGGGACTAGCGGCCTACACAGATACGCAGTATTTT. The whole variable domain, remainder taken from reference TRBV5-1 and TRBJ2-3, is KAGVTQTPRYLIKTRGQQVTLSCSPISGHRSVSWYQQTPGQGLQFLFEYFSETQRNKGNFPGRFSGRQFSNSRSEMNVSTLELGDSALYLCASSPGLAAYTDTQYFGPGTRLTVL.

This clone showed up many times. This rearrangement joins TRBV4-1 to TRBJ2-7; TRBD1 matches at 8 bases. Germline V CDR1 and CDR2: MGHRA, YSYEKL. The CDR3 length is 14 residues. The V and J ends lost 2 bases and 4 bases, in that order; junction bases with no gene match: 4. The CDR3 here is CASSQRTGRYEQYF. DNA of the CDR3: TGCGCCAGCAGCCAACGGACAGGGAGGTACGAGCAGTACTTC.

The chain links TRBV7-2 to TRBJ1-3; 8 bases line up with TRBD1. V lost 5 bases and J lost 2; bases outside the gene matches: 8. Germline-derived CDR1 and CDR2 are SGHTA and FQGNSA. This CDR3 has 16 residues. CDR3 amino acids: CASSITRTGTGNTIYF. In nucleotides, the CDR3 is TGTGCCAGCAGCATTACCCGGACAGGGACTGGAAACACCATATATTTT. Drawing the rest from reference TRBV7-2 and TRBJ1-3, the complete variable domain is GAGVSQSPSNKVTEKGKDVELRCDPISGHTALYWYRQSLGQGLEFLIYFQGNSAPDKSGLPSDRFSAERTGGSVSTLTIQRTQQEDSAVYLCASSITRTGTGNTIYFGEGSWLTVV.

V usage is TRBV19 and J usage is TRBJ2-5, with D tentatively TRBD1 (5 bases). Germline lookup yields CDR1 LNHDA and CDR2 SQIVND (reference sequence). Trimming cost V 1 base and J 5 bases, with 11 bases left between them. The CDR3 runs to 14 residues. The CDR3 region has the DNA TGTGCCAGTAGTATAGCTTGGACAAAGGAGACCCAGTACTTC. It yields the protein CASSIAWTKETQYF.

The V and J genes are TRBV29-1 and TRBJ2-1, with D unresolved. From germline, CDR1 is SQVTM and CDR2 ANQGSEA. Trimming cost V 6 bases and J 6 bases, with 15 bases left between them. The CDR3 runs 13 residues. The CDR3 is CSVGGSGLNEQFF. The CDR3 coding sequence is TGCAGCGTAGGCGGCAGTGGTCTCAATGAGCAGTTCTTC.

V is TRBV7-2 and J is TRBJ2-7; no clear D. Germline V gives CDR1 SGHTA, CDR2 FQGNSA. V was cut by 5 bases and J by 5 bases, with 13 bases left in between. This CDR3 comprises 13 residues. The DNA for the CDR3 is TGTGCCAGCAGCCCCGGGTGGCCAAACGAGCAGTACTTC. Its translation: CASSPGWPNEQYF.

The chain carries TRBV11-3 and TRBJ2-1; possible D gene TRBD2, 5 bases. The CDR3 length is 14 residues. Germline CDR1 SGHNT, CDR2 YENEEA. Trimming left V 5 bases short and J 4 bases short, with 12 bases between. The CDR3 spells CASSPSLGYNEQFF. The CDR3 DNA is TGTGCCAGCAGCCCGTCACTAGGATACAATGAGCAGTTCTTC.

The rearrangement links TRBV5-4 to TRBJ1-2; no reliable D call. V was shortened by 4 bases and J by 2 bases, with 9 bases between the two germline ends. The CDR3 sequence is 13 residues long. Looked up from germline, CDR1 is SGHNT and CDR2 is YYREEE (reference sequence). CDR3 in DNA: TGTGCCAGCAGCACCTCCGGGAACTATGGCTACACCTTC. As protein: CASSTSGNYGYTF.

The CDR3 loop is CASSHPGSFVNEQYF. CDR3 nucleotide sequence: TGTGCCAGCAGCCACCCGGGATCCTTCGTCAACGAGCAGTACTTC. J is TRBJ2-7 and V is TRBV7-2; a possible D gene is TRBD2 (5 bases). This CDR3 has 15 amino acids. The germline CDR1 and CDR2 sequences are SGHTA and FQGNSA. V lost 5 bases, J lost 5 bases, and 19 bases lay in between.

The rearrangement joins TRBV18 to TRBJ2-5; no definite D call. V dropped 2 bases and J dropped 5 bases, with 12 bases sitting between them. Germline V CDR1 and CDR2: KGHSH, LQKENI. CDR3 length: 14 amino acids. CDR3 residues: CASSPTPVGETQYF. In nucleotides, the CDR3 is TGTGCCAGCTCACCAACGCCGGTGGGCGAGACCCAGTACTTC.

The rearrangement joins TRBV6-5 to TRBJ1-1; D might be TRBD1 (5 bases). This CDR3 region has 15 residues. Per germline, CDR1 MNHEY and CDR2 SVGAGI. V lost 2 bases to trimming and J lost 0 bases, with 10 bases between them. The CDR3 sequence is CASSYKPGLNTEAFF. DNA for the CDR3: TGTGCCAGCAGTTACAAGCCAGGGCTGAACACTGAAGCTTTCTTT.

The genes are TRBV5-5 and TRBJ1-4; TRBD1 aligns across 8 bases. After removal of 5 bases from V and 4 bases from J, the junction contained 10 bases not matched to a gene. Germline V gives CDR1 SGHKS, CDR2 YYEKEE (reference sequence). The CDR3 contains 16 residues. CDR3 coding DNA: TGTGCCAGCAGTTCTCGGGAACAGGGGGATAATGAAAAACTGTTTTTT. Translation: CASSSREQGDNEKLFF. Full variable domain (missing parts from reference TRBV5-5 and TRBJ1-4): DAGVTQSPTHLIKTRGQQVTLRCSPISGHKSVSWYQQVLGQGPQFIFQYYEKEERGRGNFPDRFSARQFPNYSSELNVNALLLGDSALYLCASSSREQGDNEKLFFGSGTQLSVL.

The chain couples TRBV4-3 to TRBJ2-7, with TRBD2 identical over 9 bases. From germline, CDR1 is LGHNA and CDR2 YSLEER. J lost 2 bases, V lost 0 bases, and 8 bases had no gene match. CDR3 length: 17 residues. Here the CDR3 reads CASSQDRPTSGPYEQYF. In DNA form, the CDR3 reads TGCGCCAGCAGCCAAGATCGTCCGACTAGCGGACCCTACGAGCAGTACTTC.

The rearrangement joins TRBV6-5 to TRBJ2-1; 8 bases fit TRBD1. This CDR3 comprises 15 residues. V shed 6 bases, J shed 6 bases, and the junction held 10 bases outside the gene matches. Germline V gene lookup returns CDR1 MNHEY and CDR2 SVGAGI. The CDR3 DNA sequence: TGTGCCAGCAGCTCGGACAGGGAACTACTCAATGAGCAGTTCTTC. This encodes CASSSDRELLNEQFF.

Here the CDR3 DNA reads TGCAGTGCTAGTCCAGGGACTAGCACAGATACGCAGTATTTT. This translates into CSASPGTSTDTQYF. The chain couples TRBV20-1 to TRBJ2-3, with a weak D call TRBD2 (6 bases). Germline assignment: CDR1 DFQATT and CDR2 SNEGSKA (reference sequence). The CDR3 spans 14 residues. Trimming stripped 3 bases from V and 0 bases from J, with 10 bases between.

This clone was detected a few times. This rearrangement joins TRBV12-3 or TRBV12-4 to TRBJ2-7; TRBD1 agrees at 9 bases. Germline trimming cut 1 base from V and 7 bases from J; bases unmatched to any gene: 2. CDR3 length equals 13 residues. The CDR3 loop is CASSLETGGEQYF. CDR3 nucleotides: TGTGCCAGCAGTTTAGAGACAGGGGGAGAGCAGTACTTC.

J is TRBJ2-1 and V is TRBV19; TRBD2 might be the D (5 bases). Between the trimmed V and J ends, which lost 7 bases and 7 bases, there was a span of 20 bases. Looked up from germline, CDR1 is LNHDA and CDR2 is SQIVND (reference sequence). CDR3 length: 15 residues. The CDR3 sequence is CASTPGGGPDNEQFF. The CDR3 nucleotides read TGTGCCAGTACCCCCGGAGGTGGTCCCGATAATGAGCAGTTCTTC.